This T cell receptor (beta chain) came from a study of OX40 agonist ivuxolimab in advanced cancers. Across the whole study: Dose-escalation patients' cancers were hepatocellular carcinoma, melanoma, renal cell or head and neck cancer. Mean age around 60 years, range about 20 to 79; 82.7% male.

Libraries were prepared by immunoSEQ multiplex PCR; TCRdb keeps only in-frame clonotypes and omits some of them. This sample carries about 15,000 clones, 80% to 85% of them seen once, and the ten largest clones take over 35%. On cycle 4 day 1 and cycle 7 day 1, as well as at baseline, blood was sampled. This sequence was found in an adult with an advanced solid tumor such as melanoma, head and neck, liver or kidney cancer. The sample here was CD4+ or CD8+ T cells sorted from blood, taken in a trial of the OX40 agonist ivuxolimab.

CDR3 region: CASSLGSTTPETQYF. CDR3 nucleotide sequence: TGTGCCAGCAGCTTAGGATCCACAACGCCGGAGACCCAGTACTTC. The chain uses TRBV7-2 and TRBJ2-5; D not certain. The CDR3 loop spans 15 amino acids. The V gene lost 1 base and the J gene lost 5 bases, with 14 bases spanning the gap. Germline-derived CDR1 and CDR2 are SGHTA and FQGNSA.